One sample yielded the 7 T cell receptor beta chains listed below, sequenced in a study of human CD8 memory T cell subsets. Libraries of TCR beta chains were produced by 5' RACE (UMI-labeled). TCRdb reprocessed the 5' RACE reads, keeping one entry per CDR3 protein, no DNA. The table gives approximately 5,500 distinct CDR3 sequences; the top ten clones make up about 40% of it. Sequenced sample: CD8+ T cells from PBMCs. All receptors come from a human donor in good health.

V is TRBV12-3 or TRBV12-4 and J is TRBJ2-5; TCRdb's D gene call, TRBD1, goes unchecked for lack of DNA. There are 18 residues in the CDR3. CDR3 region: CASSTRFPSLGQRETQYF.

This sequence joins TRBV27 and TRBJ2-3; there is no DNA to check the TCRdb D call of TRBD2. The CDR3 has 18 residues. Germline V lookup: CDR1 MNHEY, CDR2 SMNVEV (reference sequence). The CDR3 is CASRSGTSGPRPTDTQYF.

The chain links TRBV20-1 to TRBJ1-5; absent DNA, TCRdb's TRBD1 call cannot be checked. The germline V gene encodes CDR1 DFQATT and CDR2 SNEGSKA (reference sequence). The CDR3 loop spans 15 amino acids. CDR3 residues: CSASSSAEVNQPQHF.

V usage is TRBV20-1 and J usage is TRBJ2-7. CDR1 DFQATT and CDR2 SNEGSKA come from the germline V gene (reference sequence). The length of the CDR3 is 14 residues. The chain's CDR3 is CSARDRGSSYEQYF.

V usage is TRBV14 and J usage is TRBJ2-2; TCRdb lists TRBD1, though no DNA is available to test this call. The CDR3 has 17 amino acids. From germline, CDR1 is SGHDN and CDR2 FVKESK. This CDR3 reads CASSHRWDRGRPGELFF.

Considering frequency, this clonotype is medium-sized (0.01 to 0.1%). V usage is TRBV7-9 and J usage is TRBJ1-2. This CDR3 region has 15 residues. The germline CDR1 and CDR2 sequences are SEHNR and FQNEAQ (reference sequence). CDR3 sequence reads: CASSLGESGLYGYTF.

The chain joins TRBV5-1 to TRBJ2-5; TCRdb picks TRBD2, but there is no DNA to check that call. CDR1 is SGHRS and CDR2 is YFSETQ in the germline V gene. This CDR3 contains 14 residues. CDR3 protein: CASSLISGRETQYF.